This record concerns one TCR beta chain sequence. The antigen remains undetermined. This sample was included in a study of T-cell memory formation after mild COVID-19. Study-level information: TCR clusters showed largely donor specificity.

The germline V gene has CDR1 DFQATT and CDR2 SNEGSKA (reference sequence). This CDR3 spans 15 amino acids. V was clipped by 3 bases and J by 10 bases; unmatched bases: 8. General study points: Pre-infection memory contained some responding clones, which suggested that cross-reactive memory had joined. Later expanders leaned CD4+, whereas clones that contracted between day 15 and 85 were balanced CD4/CD8. The authors left the SARS-CoV-2 specificity of second-wave clones peaking on day 37 unconfirmed.

TCRdb itself ran the 5' RACE reads through MiXCR, one entry per CDR3 protein. The sample has approximately 580,000 distinct CDR3 sequences, about 20% seen once; the top ten hold about an eighth. Sequencing used PBMCs or a T cell subset sorted from them (not recorded which). This clonotype originated in an adult woman who had mild COVID-19 (a few samples of this study predate the infection). Cell type and time point are not known. This chain uses TRBV20-1 with TRBJ1-6; 11 bases match TRBD1. As DNA, the CDR3 is TGCAGTGCTAGTAGGGACAGGGGGAAGGGGTCACCCCTCCACTTT. Translation gives CSASRDRGKGSPLHF.